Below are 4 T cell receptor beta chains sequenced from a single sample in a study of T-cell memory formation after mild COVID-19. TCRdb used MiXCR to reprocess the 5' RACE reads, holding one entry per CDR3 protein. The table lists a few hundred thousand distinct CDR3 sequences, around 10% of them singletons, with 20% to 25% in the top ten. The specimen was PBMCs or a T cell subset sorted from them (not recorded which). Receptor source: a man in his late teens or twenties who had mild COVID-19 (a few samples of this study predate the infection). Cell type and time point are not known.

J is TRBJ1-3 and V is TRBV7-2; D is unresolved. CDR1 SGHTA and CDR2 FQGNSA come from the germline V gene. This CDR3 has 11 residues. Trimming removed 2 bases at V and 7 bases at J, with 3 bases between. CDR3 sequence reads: CASSLQNTIYF. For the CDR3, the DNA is TGTGCCAGCAGCTTACAGAACACCATATATTTT.

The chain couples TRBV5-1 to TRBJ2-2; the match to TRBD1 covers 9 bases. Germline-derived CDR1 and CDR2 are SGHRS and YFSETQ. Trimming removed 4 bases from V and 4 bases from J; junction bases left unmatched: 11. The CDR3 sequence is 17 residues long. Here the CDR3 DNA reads TGCGCCAGCAGCCCCAACCCGGGACAGGGAGGCACCGGGGAGCTGTTTTTT. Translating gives CASSPNPGQGGTGELFF.

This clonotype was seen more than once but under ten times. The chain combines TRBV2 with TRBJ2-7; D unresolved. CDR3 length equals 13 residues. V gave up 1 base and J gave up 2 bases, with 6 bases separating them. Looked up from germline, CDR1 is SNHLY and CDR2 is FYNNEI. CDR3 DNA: TGTGCCAGCAGTGAAGGGCCAGCCTACGAGCAGTACGTC. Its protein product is CASSEGPAYEQYV.

The CDR3 bases are TGCAGCGCAGTCGGGGGATTAGGCAAAAACATTCAGTACTTC. Translation: CSAVGGLGKNIQYF. The genes are TRBV29-1 and TRBJ2-4; D is possibly TRBD2 (6 bases). The V gene lost 7 bases and the J gene lost 3 bases, with 16 bases spanning the gap. Germline lookup yields CDR1 SQVTM and CDR2 ANQGSEA. This CDR3 spans 14 amino acids.